Each of the 26 T cell receptor beta chains below was sequenced from the same sample in a study of shared clonotypes between healthy human individuals. Repertoires were generated with immunoSEQ multiplex PCR, while TCRdb's copy carries only in-frame clones and drops some. The sample shows some 1,600,000 clones, 95% to 99% of them seen only once. Sequencing used naive CD4+ T cells sorted from blood. Subset: CD45RA+ positively selected. These receptor sequences come from a man in his thirties or forties in good health.

The rearrangement joins TRBV18 to TRBJ2-3; the D is unclear. The CDR3 loop spans 14 amino acids. CDR1 KGHSH and CDR2 LQKENI come from the germline V gene. Trimming removed 1 base from V and 0 bases from J, with 5 bases in between. CDR3 in DNA: TGTGCCAGCTCACCACAGCCTAGCACAGATACGCAGTATTTT. Translating it yields CASSPQPSTDTQYF.

The chain carries TRBV7-7 and TRBJ2-1, with a possible D match to TRBD2 (6 bases). Looked up from germline, CDR1 is SSHAT and CDR2 is FNYEAQ (reference sequence). V was shortened by 3 bases and J by 0 bases, with 15 bases between the two germline ends. The CDR3 runs 17 residues. As DNA, the CDR3 is TGTGCCAGCAGCTTGACCCCCCATAGCGGCTCCTACAATGAGCAGTTCTTC. This translates into CASSLTPHSGSYNEQFF. The variable domain in full, completed from reference TRBV7-7 and TRBJ2-1, reads GAGVSQSPRYKVTKRGQDVTLRCDPISSHATLYWYQQALGQGPEFLTYFNYEAQPDKSGLPSDRFSAERPEGSISTLTIQRTEQRDSAMYRCASSLTPHSGSYNEQFFGPGTRLTVL.

This chain uses TRBV27 with TRBJ1-1, with D unclear. The ends were cut back, 5 bases at V and 0 bases at J, with 7 bases in the middle. The germline CDR1 and CDR2 sequences are MNHEY and SMNVEV (reference sequence). The CDR3 is 13 amino acids. The CDR3 region has the DNA TGTGCCAGCAGTCGGTCTTTGAACACTGAAGCTTTCTTT. It translates to CASSRSLNTEAFF.

CDR3 amino acids: CASSPQGKDSSAFF. The CDR3, as DNA: TGTGCCAGCTCACCACAGGGGAAAGACAGCTCGGCTTTCTTT. This chain links TRBV18 with TRBJ1-1, with TRBD1 as a possible D gene (5 bases). Germline V gene lookup returns CDR1 KGHSH and CDR2 LQKENI. The CDR3 is made up of 14 amino acids. The V end lost 1 base, the J end lost 11 bases, and 17 bases lay between the germline ends.

The rearrangement joins TRBV25-1 to TRBJ2-1; 11 bases align to TRBD2. Germline-derived CDR1 and CDR2 are MGHDK and SYGVNS. CDR3 length equals 16 residues. V lost 3 bases and J lost 4; bases outside the gene matches: 5. CDR3 region: CASSDTSGRPYNEQFF. The CDR3 DNA follows: TGTGCCAGCAGTGACACTAGCGGGAGACCGTACAATGAGCAGTTCTTC.

This chain joins TRBV14 and TRBJ2-7; D tentatively fits TRBD1 or TRBD2 (6 bases each). Germline V CDR1 and CDR2: SGHDN, FVKESK. The length of the CDR3 is 16 residues. Trimming cost V 1 base and J 2 bases, with 15 bases left between them. The DNA of the CDR3 is TGTGCCAGCAGCCAAGTTAGGGGGAGGAACACCTACGAGCAGTACTTC. Translation: CASSQVRGRNTYEQYF. The entire variable domain, with the rest obtained from reference TRBV14 and TRBJ2-7, is as follows: EAGVTQFPSHSVIEKGQTVTLRCDPISGHDNLYWYRRVMGKEIKFLLHFVKESKQDESGMPNNRFLAERTGGTYSTLKVQPAELEDSGVYFCASSQVRGRNTYEQYFGPGTRLTVT.

The genes are TRBV29-1 and TRBJ2-5; a possible D gene is TRBD1 (5 bases). The CDR3 length is 12 residues. The V gene's germline CDR1 is SQVTM and CDR2 ANQGSEA. V lost 4 bases, J lost 4 bases, and 10 bases lay in between. DNA for the CDR3: TGCAGCGTTGCCCAAAGGGGAGAGACCCAGTACTTC. Its translation is CSVAQRGETQYF. Using reference TRBV29-1 and TRBJ2-5 for the parts outside the CDR3, the full variable domain is SAVISQKPSRDICQRGTSLTIQCQVDSQVTMMFWYRQQPGQSLTLIATANQGSEATYESGFVIDKFPISRPNLTFSTLTVSNMSPEDSSIYLCSVAQRGETQYFGPGTRLLVL.

The gene calls are TRBV2 and TRBJ1-2; the match to TRBD1 covers 9 bases. Germline V gene lookup returns CDR1 SNHLY and CDR2 FYNNEI. The CDR3 length is 16 residues. The junction had 11 bases not matched to a gene; V was cut back by 2 bases and J by 7 bases. The CDR3 loop reads CASSENPHGTGSGYTF. For the CDR3, the DNA is TGTGCCAGCAGTGAAAACCCACACGGGACAGGGTCTGGCTACACCTTC.

The chain joins TRBV6-8 to TRBJ1-3, with TRBD1 matching over 12 bases. With 0 bases clipped from V and 0 bases from J, the junction kept 6 bases outside the gene matches. CDR3 size: 19 residues. The germline V gene has CDR1 MNHGY and CDR2 SAAAGT. The CDR3 sequence is CASSYSGQGARSSGNTIYF. The CDR3 coding sequence is TGTGCCAGCAGTTACTCGGGACAGGGGGCGAGGAGCTCTGGAAACACCATATATTTT.

The chain recombines TRBV18 with TRBJ2-2; D possibly corresponds to TRBD1 (6 bases). The CDR3 loop spans 13 amino acids. Germline loops: CDR1 KGHSH, CDR2 LQKENI. V was shortened by 0 bases and J by 16 bases, with 15 bases between the two germline ends. In DNA, the CDR3 is TGTGCCAGCTCACCACCGGGGGCGGCAGGGCGGTTTTTT. Translating gives CASSPPGAAGRFF.

The chain is built from TRBV9 and TRBJ1-1; D is unresolved. CDR1 and CDR2 (germline): SGDLS, YYNGEE. The ends were cut back, 0 bases at V and 3 bases at J, with 9 bases in the middle. The CDR3 covers 14 residues. The CDR3 region is CASSVGGPDTEAFF. CDR3 bases: TGTGCCAGCAGCGTAGGCGGGCCGGACACTGAAGCTTTCTTT.

V is TRBV28 and J is TRBJ2-2; TRBD2 agrees at 9 bases. The CDR3 totals 19 residues. The V and J ends lost 1 base and 7 bases, in that order; junction bases with no gene match: 16. Germline CDR1 and CDR2: MDHEN and SYDVKM. The CDR3 region has the DNA TGTGCCAGCAGTTTATATCGAGGTGGTAGCGGGGGCCCTGGCGGGGAGCTGTTTTTT. Residues: CASSLYRGGSGGPGGELFF.

This clone was detected once. The gene calls are TRBV18 and TRBJ1-5; D is perhaps TRBD1 (5 bases). V lost 3 bases to trimming and J lost 4 bases, with 10 bases between them. The CDR3 is made up of 14 amino acids. CDR1 is KGHSH, CDR2 LQKENI, per germline. Here the CDR3 reads CASSPQQVNQPQHF. The DNA for the CDR3 is TGTGCCAGCTCACCGCAACAGGTTAATCAGCCCCAGCATTTT.

A note on this clone: The sample holds other DNA sequences that translate to the same CDR3. This rearrangement joins TRBV7-2 to TRBJ2-7; 12 bases are a match to TRBD1. CDR3 length: 15 amino acids. Looked up from germline, CDR1 is SGHTA and CDR2 is FQGNSA. V gave up 5 bases and J gave up 6 bases; unmatched junction bases: 8. The CDR3 reads CASSLGTGGSGEQYF. In DNA, the CDR3 is TGTGCCAGCAGCCTCGGGACAGGGGGCAGTGGCGAGCAGTACTTC.

V and J are TRBV6-5 and TRBJ2-3; 12 positions agree with TRBD2. The CDR3 is 16 amino acids. V lost 0 bases to trimming and J lost 3 bases; unmatched junction nucleotides: 1. Germline-derived CDR1 and CDR2 are MNHEY and SVGAGI. The CDR3 DNA is TGTGCCAGCAGTTACTCGACTAGCGGGAGTACAGATACGCAGTATTTT. Protein product: CASSYSTSGSTDTQYF.

CDR3 region: CAISEQRGGVDEQFF. CDR3 sequence (DNA): TGTGCCATCAGTGAGCAGCGGGGCGGGGTCGATGAGCAGTTCTTC. The rearrangement links TRBV10-3 to TRBJ2-1; TRBD2 agrees at 7 bases. J gave up 8 bases and V 2 bases, and 9 bases lay outside the gene matches. Germline V gene data show CDR1 as ENHRY and CDR2 as SYGVKD. The CDR3 has 15 amino acids.

This clone has just one count. V is TRBV7-2 and J is TRBJ2-5; D gene ambiguous. Trimming removed 4 bases from V and 7 bases from J, with 13 bases in between. CDR3 length: 13 amino acids. The germline gives CDR1 SGHTA, CDR2 FQGNSA. The CDR3 region has the DNA TGTGCCAGCAGCTCTCTACGGAGTCGGACCCAGTACTTC. Amino acids: CASSSLRSRTQYF.

The chain joins TRBV6-5 to TRBJ2-2; 9 bases agree with TRBD1. This CDR3 has 14 residues. Germline-derived CDR1 and CDR2 are MNHEY and SVGAGI. The V segment lost 6 bases and the J segment 6 bases; nucleotides outside the gene matches: 5. The chain's CDR3 is CASRPTGGAGELFF. Here the CDR3 DNA reads TGTGCCAGCAGGCCGACAGGGGGGGCCGGGGAGCTGTTTTTT.

This clone was seen a single time. The chain has TRBV6-1 and TRBJ2-7; no definite D call. The V gene's germline CDR1 is MNHNS and CDR2 SASEGT. CDR3 length: 13 residues. The V and J ends lost 3 bases and 4 bases respectively, with 10 bases between them. CDR3 sequence reads: CASSDRRLYEQYF. In DNA, the CDR3 is TGTGCCAGCAGTGATCGCCGCTTGTACGAGCAGTACTTC.

This clone was detected once. This same CDR3 is encoded by further DNA sequences in the sample. CDR3: CASSRLAGSYEQYF. CDR3 DNA: TGTGCCAGCAGTCGCCTAGCGGGATCCTACGAGCAGTACTTC. The chain joins TRBV28 to TRBJ2-7; 9 bases fit TRBD2. This CDR3 contains 14 residues. Germline V gene sequence: CDR1 MDHEN, CDR2 SYDVKM. V gave up 5 bases and J gave up 1 base; unmatched junction bases: 3.

As regards this clone: At the DNA level, this CDR3 is encoded by other sequences in the same sample as well. The chain joins TRBV9 to TRBJ1-2, with D tentatively TRBD1 (5 bases). Between the trimmed V and J ends, which lost 0 bases and 2 bases, there was a span of 14 bases. Germline V gives CDR1 SGDLS, CDR2 YYNGEE. The CDR3 spans 16 residues. Here the CDR3 DNA reads TGTGCCAGCAGCGTAGGTTCCGGAGGGGCCAACTATGGCTACACCTTC. Its protein is CASSVGSGGANYGYTF.

V and J are TRBV19 and TRBJ2-7; 10 bases line up with TRBD2. The length of the CDR3 is 15 residues. V shed 4 bases, J shed 1 base, and the junction held 4 bases outside the gene matches. Germline V gene sequence: CDR1 LNHDA, CDR2 SQIVND (reference sequence). CDR3 sequence reads: CASSTPAGGSYEQYF. CDR3 nucleotides: TGTGCCAGTAGTACCCCAGCGGGAGGGTCCTACGAGCAGTACTTC.

This chain connects TRBV5-8 to TRBJ2-6; TRBD1 aligns across 7 bases. Per the germline V gene, CDR1 is SGHTS and CDR2 is YDEGEE. The CDR3 length is 16 residues. The junction had 0 bases not matched to a gene; V was cut back by 0 bases and J by 0 bases. The CDR3 DNA reads TGTGCCAGCAGCTTGGACAGGGGCTCTGGGGCCAACGTCCTGACTTTC. This encodes CASSLDRGSGANVLTF.

The chain joins TRBV11-2 to TRBJ2-3; D possibly corresponds to TRBD2 (7 bases). This CDR3 comprises 19 residues. V was trimmed by 2 bases and J by 2 bases, leaving 23 bases between them. Germline values: CDR1 SGHAT, CDR2 FQNNGV. Here the CDR3 reads CASSLYTKDRGALTDTQYF. CDR3 DNA sequence: TGTGCCAGCAGCTTATACACGAAGGATCGGGGGGCACTCACAGATACGCAGTATTTT.

This chain uses TRBV27 with TRBJ2-2, with TRBD2 as a possible D gene (5 bases). This CDR3 is built from 14 residues. The germline V gene encodes CDR1 MNHEY and CDR2 SMNVEV (reference sequence). V lost 10 bases and J lost 1, with 13 bases in between. The CDR3 bases are TGTGCCATCCGTCGTAGCGAGAACACCGGGGAGCTGTTTTTT. Translation gives CAIRRSENTGELFF.

The rearrangement links TRBV30 to TRBJ1-5; the match to TRBD1 covers 7 bases. Germline CDR1 reads GTSNPN; CDR2 reads SVGIG (reference sequence). The CDR3 is 16 amino acids. V gave up 2 bases and J gave up 3 bases; unmatched junction bases: 10. The CDR3 DNA sequence: TGTGCCTGGAGTCCGACACAGGGGCACCCCAATCAGCCCCAGCATTTT. Its protein is CAWSPTQGHPNQPQHF. The full variable domain, with the rest looked up from reference TRBV30 and TRBJ1-5, is SQTIHQWPATLVQPVGSPLSLECTVEGTSNPNLYWYRQAAGRGLQLLFYSVGIGQISSEVPQNLSASRPQDRQFILSSKKLLLSDSGFYLCAWSPTQGHPNQPQHFGDGTRLSIL.